The next 3 T cell receptor beta chains were all read from a single sample in a study of blood T cell repertoires in COVID-19. Produced via immunoSEQ multiplex PCR; TCRdb's table is partial and in-frame only. The data show over 150,000 clones, with 84% seen just once and roughly a tenth held by the top ten. The sample comprised peripheral blood. These receptors all stem from a man in his sixties or seventies with active or convalescent COVID-19.

This chain uses TRBV6-5 with TRBJ2-2, with D perhaps TRBD2 (5 bases). This CDR3 has 14 residues. V lost 0 bases and J 7 bases, leaving 9 bases between the germline ends. Germline assignment: CDR1 MNHEY and CDR2 SVGAGI. The CDR3 DNA reads as TGTGCCAGCAGTTACTCGACGGGAATCGGGGAGCTGTTTTTT. This codes for CASSYSTGIGELFF.

J is TRBJ2-2 and V is TRBV2; tentatively, D is TRBD1 (6 bases). Per the germline V gene, CDR1 is SNHLY and CDR2 is FYNNEI. This CDR3 comprises 13 residues. V shed 7 bases and J shed 3 bases, with 9 bases lying between them. As DNA, the CDR3 is TGTGCCAGCAATCGACAGGACACCGGGGAGCTGTTTTTT. Its protein product is CASNRQDTGELFF.

This chain uses TRBV7-2 with TRBJ1-5; a weak D match, TRBD1 (5 bases). CDR3 size: 15 residues. Germline CDR1 and CDR2: SGHTA and FQGNSA. The V and J ends lost 5 bases and 0 bases respectively, with 11 bases between them. The CDR3: CASSLVDISNQPQHF. The CDR3 DNA sequence: TGTGCCAGCAGCCTCGTGGACATTAGCAATCAGCCCCAGCATTTT.